This T cell receptor (beta chain) is from a study of control samples from healthy donors and cancer patients. TCRdb keeps only in-frame clones here, not all; method: immunoSEQ multiplex PCR. Among 200,000 or so clones listed, approximately 91% were seen once. The ends were cut back, 7 bases at V and 0 bases at J, with 14 bases in the middle. CDR3 length: 14 residues. Germline lookup yields CDR1 SQVTM and CDR2 ANQGSEA. The sequence derives from a man under 40 in good health. The material sequenced was blood. The chain carries TRBV29-1 and TRBJ2-3; D unclear. CDR3 coding DNA: TGCAGCGGATACGGAAGAGCTAGCACAGATACGCAGTATTTT. This translates into CSGYGRASTDTQYF.